This T cell receptor beta chain was found in a study of CD4 and CD8 cells across lung adenocarcinoma regions. One entry per CDR3 protein, called by TCRdb with MiXCR from the PCR reads. Among about 9,600 distinct CDR3 sequences listed, 45% to 60% were seen once. A word on this clonotype: Relative to the germline gene, one junction end is altered; a read error may explain this.

Germline V gene data show CDR1 as MNHNS and CDR2 as SASEGT. The CDR3 runs 15 residues. The patients had localized lung adenocarcinoma, a non-small cell subtype. This chain connects TRBV6-1 to TRBJ2-2, with 7 bases that match TRBD1. The TCR sequence derives from a male donor with lung adenocarcinoma. The CD4 and CD8 labels of this study may be unreliable. The sample comprised CD4+ T cells from the margin of a lung tumor. Written as DNA, the CDR3 is TGTGCCAGCAGTCCCAAGGACAGAAGCACAGGGGCGCTGTATTTT. Translating it yields CASSPKDRSTGALYF.